Below are 26 T cell receptor beta chains sequenced from a single sample in a study of blood T cell repertoires in COVID-19. Assay: immunoSEQ multiplex PCR; the TCRdb copy retains only in-frame clones and omits some. This sample has about 61,000 clones, with around four fifths found just once. Material for sequencing was peripheral blood. The receptors stem from a man aged 65 to 85 with acute or convalescent COVID-19.

The chain carries TRBV6-1 and TRBJ2-1; perhaps TRBD1 as D (6 bases). Trimming pared 2 bases from V and 8 bases from J, leaving 16 bases between. Looked up from germline, CDR1 is MNHNS and CDR2 is SASEGT. This CDR3 region has 15 residues. CDR3 sequence: CASSEWSGVGDEQFF. The DNA of the CDR3 is TGTGCCAGCAGTGAATGGTCAGGGGTGGGGGATGAGCAGTTCTTC.

V usage is TRBV9 and J usage is TRBJ2-5; TRBD2 matches at 13 bases. Trimming at V came to 4 bases and at J to 5 bases, leaving 8 bases not matched to a gene. This CDR3 has 16 residues. CDR1 SGDLS and CDR2 YYNGEE come from the germline V gene. The chain's CDR3 is CASSPTSGGAGETQYF. For the CDR3, the DNA is TGTGCCAGCAGCCCTACTAGCGGGGGGGCCGGGGAGACCCAGTACTTC.

V gene TRBV3-1 (or the pseudogene TRBV3-2) combines with J gene TRBJ2-1; a possible D gene is TRBD2 (5 bases). The V end lost 2 bases, the J end lost 1 base, and 12 bases lay between the germline ends. The V gene's germline CDR1 is LGHDT and CDR2 YNNKEL (reference sequence). CDR3 length: 16 amino acids. CDR3 residues: CASSQPYGVSYNEQFF. CDR3 nucleotide sequence: TGTGCCAGCAGCCAACCGTACGGGGTATCCTACAATGAGCAGTTCTTC.

The rearrangement joins TRBV5-1 to TRBJ2-1, with 13 bases that match TRBD2. V gave up 2 bases and J gave up 7 bases; unmatched junction bases: 6. The germline V gene encodes CDR1 SGHRS and CDR2 YFSETQ. The CDR3 spans 16 residues. DNA for the CDR3: TGCGCCAGCAGCTTCCAGGTGGGACTAGCGGGGAATGAGCAGTTCTTC. Protein product: CASSFQVGLAGNEQFF.

V and J are TRBV5-1 and TRBJ2-1, with TRBD1 matching over 8 bases. Germline assignment: CDR1 SGHRS and CDR2 YFSETQ. V was clipped by 4 bases and J by 4 bases; unmatched bases: 10. This CDR3 region has 16 residues. The CDR3 bases are TGCGCCAGCAGCCCCCGGCCGGGACAGGAATACAATGAGCAGTTCTTC. This sequence encodes CASSPRPGQEYNEQFF.

CDR3 in amino acids: CASSALGQRHTEAFF. For the CDR3, the DNA is TGTGCCAGCAGTGCACTTGGACAGCGGCACACTGAAGCTTTCTTT. This rearrangement joins TRBV2 to TRBJ1-1, with a weak D call TRBD1 (6 bases). The CDR3 is 15 residues long. Looked up from germline, CDR1 is SNHLY and CDR2 is FYNNEI. The V gene lost 4 bases and the J gene lost 3 bases, with 15 bases spanning the gap.

This clone has more than one count but fewer than ten. The rearrangement joins TRBV2 to TRBJ2-7; 8 nucleotides line up with TRBD1. The CDR3 loop spans 14 amino acids. Germline assignment: CDR1 SNHLY and CDR2 FYNNEI. Losses at the gene ends were 3 bases for V and 4 bases for J; bases not matched to a gene: 5. The CDR3 coding sequence is TGTGCCAGCAGTGAGTCGGGGGACAGGTACGAGCAGTACTTC. Translating gives CASSESGDRYEQYF.

The chain is built from TRBV15 and TRBJ2-7, with TRBD2 identical over 7 bases. Germline V lookup: CDR1 LNHNV, CDR2 YYDKDF (reference sequence). Unmatched junction bases numbered 7, after V lost 8 bases and J lost 3 bases. The length of the CDR3 is 13 residues. CDR3 in amino acids: CATGFGGGYEQYF. The CDR3 DNA reads as TGTGCCACCGGTTTCGGCGGGGGCTACGAGCAGTACTTC.

V and J are TRBV5-4 and TRBJ2-1; 8 bases are shared with TRBD1. V shed 1 base, J shed 9 bases, and the junction held 9 bases outside the gene matches. The length of the CDR3 is 15 residues. CDR1 and CDR2 (germline): SGHNT, YYREEE (reference sequence). The CDR3 DNA follows: TGTGCCAGCAGCTTGTGGTCGCAGGGGGCAGGTGAGCAGTTCTTC. It is translated as CASSLWSQGAGEQFF.

V usage is TRBV5-1 and J usage is TRBJ2-3; possibly TRBD1 for D (5 bases). Germline V lookup: CDR1 SGHRS, CDR2 YFSETQ. V lost 2 bases, J lost 2 bases, and 9 bases lay in between. The CDR3 length is 14 residues. CDR3 DNA sequence: TGCGCCAGCAGCTTCGACAGAAACACAGATACGCAGTATTTT. As protein: CASSFDRNTDTQYF.

This chain connects TRBV5-1 to TRBJ1-1, with D possibly TRBD1 on 6 matching bases. CDR3 length equals 15 residues. Germline values: CDR1 SGHRS, CDR2 YFSETQ. The germline V and J ends were trimmed by 4 bases and 1 base, with 14 bases remaining between them. CDR3 protein: CASSNPLQGNTEAFF. CDR3 bases: TGCGCCAGCAGCAACCCATTACAGGGGAACACTGAAGCTTTCTTT.

The V call is TRBV27, the J call TRBJ1-2, with 8 bases matching TRBD1. The CDR3 runs to 14 residues. V shed 3 bases and J 7 bases; nucleotides not matched to a gene: 7. CDR1 is MNHEY and CDR2 is SMNVEV in the germline V gene (reference sequence). In DNA, the CDR3 is TGTGCCAGCAGTTTTCGGGACAGGCGTGGTGGCTACACCTTC. Its translation: CASSFRDRRGGYTF.

The rearrangement links TRBV28 to TRBJ2-5; D gene uncertain. Germline values: CDR1 MDHEN, CDR2 SYDVKM. The ends were cut back, 3 bases at V and 6 bases at J, with 11 bases in the middle. There are 13 residues in the CDR3. CDR3 amino acids: CASSFDGSKTQYF. CDR3 coding DNA: TGTGCCAGCAGTTTCGATGGCTCCAAGACCCAGTACTTC.

V gene TRBV5-1 combines with J gene TRBJ1-6; 8 nucleotides align to TRBD1. Germline V gene lookup returns CDR1 SGHRS and CDR2 YFSETQ. This CDR3 contains 15 residues. V lost 0 bases to trimming and J lost 8 bases; unmatched junction nucleotides: 4. The CDR3 coding sequence is TGCGCCAGCAGCTTGGAGGACAGGGCCTATTCACCCCTCCACTTT. Protein product: CASSLEDRAYSPLHF.

J is TRBJ2-3 and V is TRBV27; D call uncertain. The CDR3 consists of 12 residues. The V gene lost 4 bases and the J gene lost 5 bases, with 7 bases spanning the gap. Germline values: CDR1 MNHEY, CDR2 SMNVEV (reference sequence). The CDR3 DNA sequence: TGTGCCAGCAGTTCCTTCGGAGATACGCAGTATTTT. This gives the protein CASSSFGDTQYF.

V usage is TRBV7-3 and J usage is TRBJ2-3; possible D gene TRBD1, 5 bases. The CDR3 length is 13 residues. The V end was cut by 3 bases, the J end by 3 bases, with 7 bases between. CDR1 and CDR2 from the germline V gene are SGHTA and FQGTGA. CDR3 bases: TGTGCCAGCAGCTTCCCAGGGACAGATACGCAGTATTTT. Translation: CASSFPGTDTQYF.

The rearrangement links TRBV5-8 to TRBJ2-7; 7 bases map to TRBD1. The V gene end was trimmed by 1 base and the J gene end by 3 bases; junction bases not matched to a gene: 7. Germline CDR1 SGHTS, CDR2 YDEGEE. CDR3 length: 15 amino acids. This chain's CDR3 is CASSLPSRDSYEQYF. In nucleotides, the CDR3 is TGTGCCAGCAGCTTGCCTTCTCGGGACAGCTACGAGCAGTACTTC.

The chain uses TRBV19 and TRBJ1-5; D gene unclear. The germline V and J ends were trimmed by 6 bases and 2 bases, with 20 bases remaining between them. Looked up from germline, CDR1 is LNHDA and CDR2 is SQIVND (reference sequence). The CDR3 spans 17 residues. CDR3 nucleotide sequence: TGTGCCAGTAGAAGACGGGAACCCCCCGAGGGCAATCAGCCCCAGCATTTT. This gives the protein CASRRREPPEGNQPQHF.

The genes are TRBV4-2 and TRBJ2-1, with TRBD2 matching over 7 bases. Germline assignment: CDR1 LGHNA and CDR2 YNFKEQ. The J segment lost 1 base and the V segment lost 5 bases, leaving 2 bases of the junction unmatched. This CDR3 is built from 14 residues. CDR3 sequence (DNA): TGTGCCAGCAGCAAGCGGGGTTCCTACAATGAGCAGTTCTTC. As protein: CASSKRGSYNEQFF.

The genes are TRBV27 and TRBJ2-7; weak D call: TRBD2 (6 bases). The V gene lost 4 bases and the J gene lost 1 base, with 14 bases spanning the gap. The CDR3 has 15 residues. Germline V gene sequence: CDR1 MNHEY, CDR2 SMNVEV (reference sequence). The CDR3 DNA follows: TGTGCCAGCAGTTCGACGGGGGTGTCTTCCTACGAGCAGTACTTC. Translation gives CASSSTGVSSYEQYF.

V is TRBV27 and J is TRBJ2-1, with a tentative D call TRBD2 (6 bases). CDR1 is MNHEY, CDR2 SMNVEV, per germline (reference sequence). The CDR3 loop spans 15 amino acids. The V gene lost 3 bases and the J gene lost 4 bases, with 13 bases spanning the gap. CDR3 amino acids: CASSFIAEIYNEQFF. DNA for the CDR3: TGTGCCAGCAGTTTCATAGCGGAGATTTACAATGAGCAGTTCTTC.

This clone is a singleton in its sample. V and J are TRBV6-1 and TRBJ2-5, with D uncertain. V gave up 1 base and J gave up 4 bases, with 10 bases separating them. CDR1 and CDR2 (germline): MNHNS, SASEGT. This CDR3 region has 14 residues. The CDR3 sequence is CASSEDQARETQYF. CDR3 in DNA: TGTGCCAGCAGTGAAGACCAGGCAAGAGAGACCCAGTACTTC.

The V gene is TRBV10-3, the J gene TRBJ2-3; TRBD1 agrees at 7 bases. Germline V gene lookup returns CDR1 ENHRY and CDR2 SYGVKD. With V trimmed by 2 bases and J by 2 bases, 7 bases remained unmatched. This CDR3 has 16 residues. CDR3 sequence: CAISERDRSFTDTQYF. The CDR3 coding sequence is TGTGCCATCAGTGAGCGGGACAGATCCTTCACAGATACGCAGTATTTT.

This clone came up once. V is TRBV6-6 and J is TRBJ2-5; 15 nucleotides line up with TRBD2. The CDR3 covers 16 residues. Trimming removed 6 bases from V and 4 bases from J; junction bases left unmatched: 6. CDR1 is MNHNY, CDR2 SVGAGI, per germline (reference sequence). CDR3 DNA sequence: TGTGCCAGCAGCTTCGGGACTAGCGGGGGGAGAGAGACCCAGTACTTC. Translation gives CASSFGTSGGRETQYF.

The count of this clone is one. This chain uses TRBV5-4 with TRBJ1-2; D is uncertain. Trimming removed 0 bases at V and 1 base at J, with 7 bases between. Germline V CDR1 and CDR2: SGHNT, YYREEE (reference sequence). This CDR3 spans 14 amino acids. The CDR3, as DNA: TGTGCCAGCAGCTTGGAGTGGAGTAACTATGGCTACACCTTC. Translating it yields CASSLEWSNYGYTF.

This sequence joins TRBV25-1 and TRBJ1-1, with D perhaps matching TRBD1 (5 bases). From germline, CDR1 is MGHDK and CDR2 SYGVNS. The CDR3 contains 15 residues. V was pared by 5 bases and J by 4 bases, with 17 bases between. The CDR3 loop reads CASSPQGGSLTEAFF. In nucleotides, the CDR3 is TGTGCCAGCAGTCCCCAGGGAGGATCCCTCACTGAAGCTTTCTTT.